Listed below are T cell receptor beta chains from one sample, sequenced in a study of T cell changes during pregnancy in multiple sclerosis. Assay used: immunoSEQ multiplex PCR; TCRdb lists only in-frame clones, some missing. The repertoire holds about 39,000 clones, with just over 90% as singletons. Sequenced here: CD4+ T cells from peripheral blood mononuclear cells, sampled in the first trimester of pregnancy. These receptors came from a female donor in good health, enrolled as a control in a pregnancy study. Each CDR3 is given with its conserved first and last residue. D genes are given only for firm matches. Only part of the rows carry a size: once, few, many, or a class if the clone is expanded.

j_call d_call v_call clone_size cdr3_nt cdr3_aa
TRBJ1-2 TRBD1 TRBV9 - TGTGCCAGCAGCCTCCGACAGGGGGCCTACACCTTC CASSLRQGAYTF
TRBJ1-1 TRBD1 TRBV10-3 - TGTGCCATCAGGCCTCGGGACAGGGGAGACCATAACACTGAAGCTTTCTTT CAIRPRDRGDHNTEAFF
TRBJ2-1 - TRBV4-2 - TGTGCCGCCCTCCCGGGCTCCTACAATGAGCAGTTCTTC CAALPGSYNEQFF
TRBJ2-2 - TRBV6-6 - TGTGCCAGCACTCCCGCCGGGGAGCTGTTTTTT CASTPAGELFF
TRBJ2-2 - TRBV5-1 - TGCGCCAGCAGCTTGGTGGTAGCGTCCGGGGAGCTGTTTTTT CASSLVVASGELFF
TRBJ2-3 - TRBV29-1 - TGCAGCGTTGAAGTCAACACAGATACGCAGTATTTT CSVEVNTDTQYF
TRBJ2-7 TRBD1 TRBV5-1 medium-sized TGCGCCAGCAGCTTGGGGACAGGGTGGGGCGAGCAGTACTTC CASSLGTGWGEQYF
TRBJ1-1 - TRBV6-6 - TGTGCCACCCAGGGGAGCACTGAAGCTTTCTTT CATQGSTEAFF
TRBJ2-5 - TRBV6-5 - TGTGCCAGCAGTTACGGGGGGGCAGTTAAGGAGACCCAGTACTTC CASSYGGAVKETQYF
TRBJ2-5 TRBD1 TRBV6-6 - TGTGCCAGCAGCAGGGACAGGGGCGGAGAGACCCAGTACTTC CASSRDRGGETQYF
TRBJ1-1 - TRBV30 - TGTGCCTGGTCAGGCGGGGGGAGGAACACTGAAGCTTTCTTT CAWSGGGRNTEAFF
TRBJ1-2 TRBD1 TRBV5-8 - TGTGCCAGCAGCAGGGGACAGGTATACTATGGCTACACCTTC CASSRGQVYYGYTF
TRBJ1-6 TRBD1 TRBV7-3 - TGTGCCAGCAGCCTGAACAGGGGCGGGTCACCCCTCCACTTT CASSLNRGGSPLHF
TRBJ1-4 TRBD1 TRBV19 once TGTGCCAGTAGTATTGGGACAGGGTATGAAAAACTGTTTTTT CASSIGTGYEKLFF
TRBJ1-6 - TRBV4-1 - TGCGCCAGCAGCGGAAGGACAGCCTATAATTCACCCCTCCACTTT CASSGRTAYNSPLHF
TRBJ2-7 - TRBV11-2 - TGTGCCAGCAGCCCATCTGACGGGGAGCAGTACTTC CASSPSDGEQYF
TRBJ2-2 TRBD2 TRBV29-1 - TGCAGCGTCGAGGGACTAGCCAACGGGGAGCTGTTTTTT CSVEGLANGELFF
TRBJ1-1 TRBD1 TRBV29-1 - TGCAGCGGTGACAGGGTTTCCACTGAAGCTTTCTTT CSGDRVSTEAFF